This T cell receptor beta chain was sequenced in a study of radiotherapy plus CTLA-4 blockade in lung cancer. Overall study: Among patients, roughly 18% showed objective responses, and over 30% had disease control.

Overall study results and limits: Response was reportedly best predicted by early blood T cell clone dynamics, with interferon-beta. An expansion of tumor-derived TCR clones occurred in blood after radiotherapy plus ipilimumab.

A note on this clone: Its antigen is not identified.

Focal radiation and CTLA-4 blockade (ipilimumab) were tested in chemo-refractory metastatic non-small-cell lung cancer patients. This CDR3 region has 14 residues. V lost 10 bases and J 10 bases, leaving 20 bases between the germline ends. Germline V CDR1 and CDR2: MNHNS, SASEGT. This table comes from immunoSEQ multiplex PCR, and its TCRdb copy is limited to in-frame clones, with some not included. The sample includes about 80,000 clones, roughly four fifths of them seen just once. This sequence was found in a human donor with non-small cell lung cancer who had stable disease on radiotherapy plus ipilimumab. This chain joins TRBV6-1 and TRBJ1-6; the D is unclear. The sequencing used peripheral blood, collected from a patient treated with radiotherapy plus ipilimumab. The CDR3 DNA reads TGTGCCATCCACCCCGACGGCATCGGATCACCCCTCCACTTT. Residues: CAIHPDGIGSPLHF.